A selection of T cell receptor beta chains follows, all from one sample in a study of blood T cell repertoires in COVID-19. Only in-frame clones appear in the TCRdb table, and some are missing; sequencing was by immunoSEQ multiplex PCR. This sample yields more than 80,000 clones, of which over 75% are seen a single time; around 10% belongs to the top ten. The sequenced sample consisted of peripheral blood. The receptors were sampled from a man older than 75 with acute or convalescent COVID-19. Each CDR3 is given with its conserved first and last residue. A D gene is named only where the DNA matches it firmly. Not all rows give a size; the values are once, few, many and, for expanded clones, a class.

TRBJ1-1 . TRBD1 TRBV29-1 CSVGTGRNTEAFF TGCAGCGTGGGGACAGGGCGCAACACTGAAGCTTTCTTT
TRBJ2-3 . TRBD2 TRBV7-3 CASSLTSGGADTQYF TGTGCCAGCAGCTTGACTAGCGGGGGGGCAGATACGCAGTATTTT
TRBJ1-1 . . TRBV9 CASSVGQSNTEAFF TGTGCCAGCAGCGTAGGCCAGTCGAACACTGAAGCTTTCTTT
TRBJ2-5 . . TRBV18 CASSPPGETQYF TGTGCCAGCTCACCACCCGGAGAGACCCAGTACTTC
TRBJ2-1 . TRBD1 TRBV5-1 CASSPPGQGNYNEQFF TGCGCCAGCAGCCCGCCCGGACAGGGTAACTACAATGAGCAGTTCTTC
TRBJ1-1 . . TRBV7-8 CASSLVTANTEAFF TGTGCCAGCAGCTTAGTTACAGCTAACACTGAAGCTTTCTTT
TRBJ2-3 . TRBD1 TRBV10-3 CAISWTGGTDTQYF TGTGCCATCTCCTGGACAGGGGGCACAGATACGCAGTATTTT
TRBJ2-5 . . TRBV5-4 CASSLGQDLGEETQYF TGTGCCAGCAGCTTGGGTCAAGACTTGGGTGAAGAGACCCAGTACTTC
TRBJ2-7 . TRBD1 TRBV11-2 CASSLLRDRGPYEQYF TGTGCCAGCAGCTTATTGCGGGACAGGGGGCCCTACGAGCAGTACTTC
TRBJ1-4 . . TRBV5-1 CASSSGRGGGNEKLFF TGCGCCAGCAGCTCCGGTCGCGGGGGCGGTAATGAAAAACTGTTTTTT
TRBJ2-5 . TRBD2 TRBV27 CASRGLAGVETQYF TGTGCCAGCAGAGGACTAGCGGGAGTGGAGACCCAGTACTTC
TRBJ1-1 . . TRBV10-1 CASSGIGQLEAFF TGCGCCAGCAGTGGGATTGGACAGCTTGAAGCTTTCTTT
TRBJ2-1 . TRBD2 TRBV28 CASSLWTSGDSYNEQFF TGTGCCAGCAGTTTATGGACTAGCGGGGATTCCTACAATGAGCAGTTCTTC
TRBJ2-6 . . TRBV4-3 CASSREEGSSPGANVLTF TGCGCCAGCAGCCGAGAGGAGGGGTCCAGCCCTGGGGCCAACGTCCTGACTTTC
TRBJ2-7 . . TRBV15 CATSPRDISYEQYF TGTGCCACCAGCCCCCGGGACATTTCCTACGAGCAGTACTTC
TRBJ1-4 . . TRBV6-5 CASSRQDATNEKLFF TGTGCCAGCAGCCGACAGGATGCAACTAATGAAAAACTGTTTTTT
TRBJ1-1 . TRBD1 TRBV6-5 CASLDRGPSEAFF TGTGCCAGCTTGGACAGGGGGCCGAGTGAAGCTTTCTTT
TRBJ1-2 . TRBD1 TRBV11-2 CASSPGQGGYGYTF TGTGCCAGCAGCCCCGGACAGGGAGGCTATGGCTACACCTTC
TRBJ1-5 . . TRBV7-2 CASSVERGQPQHF TGTGCCAGCAGCGTGGAAAGGGGTCAGCCCCAGCATTTT
TRBJ1-3 . . TRBV5-1 CASSPGDVRYSGNTIYF TGCGCCAGCAGCCCAGGGGACGTCCGGTACTCTGGAAACACCATATATTTT
TRBJ1-1 . . TRBV4-3 CASSQRGNTEAFF TGCGCCAGCAGCCAGCGTGGGAACACTGAAGCTTTCTTT
TRBJ2-2 . TRBD1 TRBV11-3 CASSLGDSYTGELFF TGTGCCAGCAGCTTAGGGGACAGTTACACCGGGGAGCTGTTTTTT
TRBJ2-3 few TRBD2 TRBV29-1 CSVQGLAASTDTQYF TGCAGCGTCCAGGGACTAGCGGCTAGCACAGATACGCAGTATTTT
TRBJ1-1 . TRBD1 TRBV20-1 CSARGQGGFF TGCAGTGCTAGGGGACAGGGGGGGTTCTTT
TRBJ2-7 . . TRBV7-2 CASSLYRANEQYF TGTGCCAGCAGCTTATACAGGGCCAACGAGCAGTACTTC
TRBJ2-5 . TRBD2 TRBV19 CATRGDSGSRRGGETQYF TGTGCCACGAGGGGGGATAGCGGGAGTAGAAGAGGTGGAGAGACCCAGTACTTC
TRBJ2-1 . . TRBV6-1 CASSEHRGRDEQFF TGTGCCAGCAGTGAGCACAGGGGGAGGGATGAGCAGTTCTTC
TRBJ1-5 . . TRBV9 CASSVGDTDQPQHF TGTGCCAGCAGCGTAGGGGACACCGATCAGCCCCAGCATTTT
TRBJ1-1 . . TRBV10-3 CAISDGYSTNTEAFF TGTGCCATCAGTGATGGGTACAGTACGAACACTGAAGCTTTCTTT
TRBJ2-7 . . TRBV27 CASSHREGYEQYF TGTGCCAGCAGTCACAGGGAGGGCTACGAGCAGTACTTC
TRBJ2-6 . . TRBV7-9 CASSGPGQLLSGANVLTF TGTGCCAGCAGCGGCCCGGGACAACTTTTATCTGGGGCCAACGTCCTGACTTTC
TRBJ2-2 . TRBD1 TRBV9 CASSPHGTGDTGELFF TGTGCCAGCAGCCCTCACGGGACAGGGGACACCGGGGAGCTGTTTTTT
TRBJ2-5 . TRBD1 TRBV29-1 CSVSTRGLRETQYF TGCAGCGTTTCAACTAGGGGGCTTAGGGAGACCCAGTACTTC
TRBJ1-2 once . TRBV6-2/TRBV6-3 CASSYGERTSYGYTF TGTGCCAGCAGTTACGGAGAGCGAACTAGTTATGGCTACACCTTC
TRBJ1-5 . . TRBV24-1 CATSDGLSTQPQHF TGTGCCACCAGTGATGGACTCTCCACCCAGCCCCAGCATTTT
TRBJ1-2 . . TRBV19 CASSMGGTSYGYTF TGTGCCAGTAGTATGGGCGGGACGTCTTATGGCTACACCTTC
TRBJ1-6 . TRBD1 TRBV19 CASTSTGQGGSPLHF TGTGCCAGCACCTCAACCGGACAGGGTGGTTCACCCCTCCACTTT
TRBJ1-1 . . TRBV5-1 CASSPTRPEAFF TGCGCCAGCAGCCCTACCCGCCCTGAAGCTTTCTTT
TRBJ2-3 . . TRBV9 CASSADIPTDTQYF TGTGCCAGCAGCGCGGACATACCCACAGATACGCAGTATTTT
TRBJ2-1 . . TRBV7-2 CASSQSDRESQFF TGTGCCAGCAGCCAATCGGACCGGGAGAGTCAGTTCTTC
TRBJ2-5 . TRBD2 TRBV10-3 CAISDGGGPGETQYF TGTGCCATCAGTGACGGCGGGGGGCCGGGGGAGACCCAGTACTTC
TRBJ2-6 few . TRBV6-1 CASSDRRDLPFGANVLTF TGTGCCAGCAGTGACCGGCGGGACTTACCATTCGGGGCCAACGTCCTGACTTTC
TRBJ1-1 . . TRBV9 CASSPIWQGTNTEAFF TGTGCCAGCAGCCCTATTTGGCAGGGAACCAACACTGAAGCTTTCTTT
TRBJ2-5 . . TRBV7-7 CASSSRVGRETQYF TGTGCCAGCAGCTCCAGGGTCGGTCGGGAGACCCAGTACTTC
TRBJ1-3 . . TRBV7-9 CASTNTRGSGNTIYF TGTGCCAGCACCAATACCCGGGGCTCTGGAAACACCATATATTTT
TRBJ2-7 . TRBD1 TRBV9 CASSAWDSYEQYF TGTGCCAGCAGCGCCTGGGACAGCTACGAGCAGTACTTC
TRBJ1-5 . TRBD1 TRBV19 CASSRDRDQPQHF TGTGCCAGTAGTCGGGACAGGGATCAGCCCCAGCATTTT
TRBJ2-7 . TRBD1 TRBV9 CASSPGTGVYEQYF TGTGCCAGCAGCCCCGGGACAGGGGTCTACGAGCAGTACTTC
TRBJ1-1 . TRBD1 TRBV6-5 CASSIQGIDTEAFF TGTGCCAGCAGTATACAGGGGATTGACACTGAAGCTTTCTTT
TRBJ1-1 . . TRBV7-3 CASSSGVRGDTEAFF TGTGCCAGCAGCTCCGGTGTGCGGGGAGACACTGAAGCTTTCTTT
TRBJ1-2 . TRBD1 TRBV19 CASSRDRDYGYTF TGTGCCAGTTCCCGGGACAGGGACTATGGCTACACCTTC
TRBJ2-5 few TRBD2 TRBV25-1 CASSDLLAGSRETQYF TGTGCCAGCAGTGACCTACTAGCGGGGTCAAGAGAGACCCAGTACTTC
TRBJ2-7 . TRBD2 TRBV5-1 CASSSESGGAVYEQYF TGCGCCAGCAGCTCGGAAAGCGGGGGGGCCGTATACGAGCAGTACTTC
TRBJ2-1 few . TRBV18 CASSPTASSYNEQFF TGTGCCAGCTCACCAACGGCTAGCTCCTACAATGAGCAGTTCTTC